What follows describes a single T cell receptor (beta chain). What it binds is unknown. This sample is part of a study of blood T cells in healthy people across ages. Study results and caveats: Diversity was higher, and naive CD4+ cells more numerous, in long-lived donors than in aged donors. Roughly linear declines in TCR beta diversity per million T cells occurred with age.

With a J-beta primer mix and a sample-barcoded 5' primer, a second PCR ran 7 to 11 cycles. Each CDR3 protein gets one entry after TCRdb re-called the 5' RACE reads with MiXCR. The sample consists of 800,000 to 900,000 distinct CDR3 sequences, under 80% of them appearing once. The people who gave samples were healthy Caucasians from Russia, aged roughly 6 to 95. Every sample yielded at least 6.5 million isolated PBMCs. Germline CDR1 DFQATT, CDR2 SNEGSKA (reference sequence). This CDR3 spans 15 amino acids. Sequences were obtained from blood. The chain carries TRBV20-1 and TRBJ2-5, with 12 bases that match TRBD1. The end of the DNA fits TRBJ2-7 better, so the J call may be wrong. The receptor comes from a man aged 25-45 years in good health. For the CDR3, the DNA is TGCAGTGCTAGAGATGGGCGGGACAGGGGGCTCGAGCAGTACTTC. Translating gives CSARDGRDRGLEQYF.